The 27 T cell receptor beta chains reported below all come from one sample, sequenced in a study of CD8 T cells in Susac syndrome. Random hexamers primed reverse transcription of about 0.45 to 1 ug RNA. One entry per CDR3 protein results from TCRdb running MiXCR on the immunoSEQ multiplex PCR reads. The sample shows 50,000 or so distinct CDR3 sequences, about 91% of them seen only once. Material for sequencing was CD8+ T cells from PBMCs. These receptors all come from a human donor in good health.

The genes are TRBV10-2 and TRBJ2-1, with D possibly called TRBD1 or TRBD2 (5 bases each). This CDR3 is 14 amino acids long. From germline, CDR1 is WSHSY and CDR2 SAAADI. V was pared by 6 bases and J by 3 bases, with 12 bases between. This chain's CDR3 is CASRTGRLYNEQFF. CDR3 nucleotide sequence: TGCGCCAGCAGAACGGGACGGCTCTACAATGAGCAGTTCTTC.

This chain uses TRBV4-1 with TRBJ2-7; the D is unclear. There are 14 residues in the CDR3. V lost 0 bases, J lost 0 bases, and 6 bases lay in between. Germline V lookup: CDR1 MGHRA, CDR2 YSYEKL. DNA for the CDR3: TGCGCCAGCAGCCAAGAAACATTCTCCTACGAGCAGTACTTC. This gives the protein CASSQETFSYEQYF.

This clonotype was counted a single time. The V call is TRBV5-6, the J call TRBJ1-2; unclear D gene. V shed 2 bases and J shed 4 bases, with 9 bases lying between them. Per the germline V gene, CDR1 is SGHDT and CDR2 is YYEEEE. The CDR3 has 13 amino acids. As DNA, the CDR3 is TGTGCCAGCAGCTTCGGCAGCGCCTATGGCTACACCTTC. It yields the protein CASSFGSAYGYTF.

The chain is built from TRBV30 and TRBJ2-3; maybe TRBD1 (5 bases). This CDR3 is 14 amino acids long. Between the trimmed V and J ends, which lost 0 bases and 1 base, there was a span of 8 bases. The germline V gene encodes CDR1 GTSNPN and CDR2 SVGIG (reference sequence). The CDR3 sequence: CAWSVDSGTDTQYF. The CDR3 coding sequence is TGTGCCTGGAGTGTAGACAGCGGCACAGATACGCAGTATTTT.

DNA for the CDR3: TGCAGCGTTGAAAACAGGACCTACAATGAGCAGTTCTTC. Translation gives CSVENRTYNEQFF. The chain is built from TRBV29-1 and TRBJ2-1; TRBD1 might be the D (5 bases). CDR3 length: 13 amino acids. Trimming pared 2 bases from V and 2 bases from J, leaving 7 bases between. Germline loops: CDR1 SQVTM, CDR2 ANQGSEA.

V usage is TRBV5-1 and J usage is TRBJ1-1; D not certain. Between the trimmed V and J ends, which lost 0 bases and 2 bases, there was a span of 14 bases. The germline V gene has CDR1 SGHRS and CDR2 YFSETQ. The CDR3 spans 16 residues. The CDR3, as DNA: TGCGCCAGCAGCTTGGCCGGGCAGCTTCTCAACACTGAAGCTTTCTTT. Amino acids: CASSLAGQLLNTEAFF.

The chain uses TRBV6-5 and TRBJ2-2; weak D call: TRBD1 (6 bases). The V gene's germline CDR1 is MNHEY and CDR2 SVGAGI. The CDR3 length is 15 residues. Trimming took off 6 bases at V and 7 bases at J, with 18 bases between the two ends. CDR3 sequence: CASSYGGGGNGELFF. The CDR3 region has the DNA TGTGCCAGCAGCTATGGTGGGGGCGGTAACGGGGAGCTGTTTTTT.

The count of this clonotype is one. CDR3: CASSPDRVRATDTQYF. CDR3 nucleotides: TGTGCCAGCAGCCCCGACCGGGTGAGGGCCACAGATACGCAGTATTTT. The chain joins TRBV7-8 to TRBJ2-3; possibly TRBD2 for D (5 bases). CDR3 length: 16 residues. V dropped 5 bases and J dropped 2 bases, with 17 bases sitting between them. CDR1 is SGHVS, CDR2 FQNEAQ, per germline.

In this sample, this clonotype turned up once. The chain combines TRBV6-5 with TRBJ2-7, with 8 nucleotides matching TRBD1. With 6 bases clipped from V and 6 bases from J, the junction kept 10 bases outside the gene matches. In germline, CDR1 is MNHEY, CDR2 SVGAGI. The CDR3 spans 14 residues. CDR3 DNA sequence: TGTGCCAGCAGCCTGACAGGGGTGAATTCCGAGCAGTACTTC. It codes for CASSLTGVNSEQYF.

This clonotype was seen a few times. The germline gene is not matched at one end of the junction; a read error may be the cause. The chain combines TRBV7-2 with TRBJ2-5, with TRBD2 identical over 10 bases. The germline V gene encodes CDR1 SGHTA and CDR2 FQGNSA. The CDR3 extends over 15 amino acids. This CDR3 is CASSSGLAHQETQYF. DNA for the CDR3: TGTGCCAGCAGCTCGGGACTAGCGCACCAGGAGACCCAGTACTTC.

This chain's CDR3 is CASSLELANYGYTF. The CDR3 nucleotides read TGTGCCAGCAGCTTGGAGCTAGCTAACTATGGCTACACCTTC. The chain uses TRBV5-6 and TRBJ1-2; D remains unclear. Trimming pared 0 bases from V and 0 bases from J, leaving 6 bases between. Germline V gene data show CDR1 as SGHDT and CDR2 as YYEEEE. The CDR3 contains 14 residues.

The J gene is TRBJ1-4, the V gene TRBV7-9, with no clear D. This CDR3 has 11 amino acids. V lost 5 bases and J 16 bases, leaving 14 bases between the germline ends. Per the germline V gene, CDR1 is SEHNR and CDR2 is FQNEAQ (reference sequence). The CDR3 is CASSPPQGQFF. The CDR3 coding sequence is TGTGCCAGCAGCCCTCCCCAAGGGCAGTTTTTT.

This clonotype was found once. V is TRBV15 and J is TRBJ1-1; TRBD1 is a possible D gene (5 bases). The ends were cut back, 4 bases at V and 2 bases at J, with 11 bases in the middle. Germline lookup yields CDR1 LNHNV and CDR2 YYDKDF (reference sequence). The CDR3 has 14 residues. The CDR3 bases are TGTGCCACCAGCACAGGGCAGGTAAACACTGAAGCTTTCTTT. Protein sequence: CATSTGQVNTEAFF.

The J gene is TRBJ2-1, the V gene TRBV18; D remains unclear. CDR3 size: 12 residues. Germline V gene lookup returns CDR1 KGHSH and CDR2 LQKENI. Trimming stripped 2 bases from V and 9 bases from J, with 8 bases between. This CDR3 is CASSPDVVEQFF. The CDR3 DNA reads TGTGCCAGCTCACCAGATGTGGTTGAGCAGTTCTTC. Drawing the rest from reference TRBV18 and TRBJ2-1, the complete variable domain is NAGVMQNPRHLVRRRGQEARLRCSPMKGHSHVYWYRQLPEEGLKFMVYLQKENIIDESGMPKERFSAEFPKEGPSILRIQQVVRGDSAAYFCASSPDVVEQFFGPGTRLTVL.

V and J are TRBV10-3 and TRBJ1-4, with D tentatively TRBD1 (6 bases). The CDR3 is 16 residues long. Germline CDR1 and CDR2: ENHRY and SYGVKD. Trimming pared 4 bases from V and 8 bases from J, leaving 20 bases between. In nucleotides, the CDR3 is TGTGCCATCAGTGGGGATGGGGACATCAGAAACGAAAAACTGTTTTTT. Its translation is CAISGDGDIRNEKLFF.

In nucleotides, the CDR3 is TGCGCCAGCAGCGCCTCACTAGCGGGAGAGCAGGGCAATGAGCAGTTCTTC. This sequence encodes CASSASLAGEQGNEQFF. The chain links TRBV5-1 to TRBJ2-1; 11 bases align to TRBD2. V gave up 4 bases and J gave up 6 bases; unmatched junction bases: 12. This CDR3 region has 17 residues. The germline V gene encodes CDR1 SGHRS and CDR2 YFSETQ. Variable domain in full (rest from reference TRBV5-1 and TRBJ2-1): KAGVTQTPRYLIKTRGQQVTLSCSPISGHRSVSWYQQTPGQGLQFLFEYFSETQRNKGNFPGRFSGRQFSNSRSEMNVSTLELGDSALYLCASSASLAGEQGNEQFFGPGTRLTVL.

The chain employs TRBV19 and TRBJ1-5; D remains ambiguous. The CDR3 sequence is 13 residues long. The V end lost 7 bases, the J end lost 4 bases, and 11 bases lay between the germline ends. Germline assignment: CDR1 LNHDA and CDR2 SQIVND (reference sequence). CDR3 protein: CASIGWGNQPQHF. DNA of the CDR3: TGTGCCAGTATAGGGTGGGGAAATCAGCCCCAGCATTTT.

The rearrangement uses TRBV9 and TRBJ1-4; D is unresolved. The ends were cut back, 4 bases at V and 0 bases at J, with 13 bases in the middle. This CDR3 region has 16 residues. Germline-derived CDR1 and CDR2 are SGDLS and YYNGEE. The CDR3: CASSPLFQPTNEKLFF. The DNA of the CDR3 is TGTGCCAGCAGCCCCCTCTTTCAGCCAACTAATGAAAAACTGTTTTTT.

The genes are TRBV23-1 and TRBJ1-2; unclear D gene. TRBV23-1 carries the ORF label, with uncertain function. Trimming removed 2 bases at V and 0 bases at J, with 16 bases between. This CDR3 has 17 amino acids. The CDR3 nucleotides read TGCGCCAGCAGTCAACAATGGACCGTAAACTCTAACTATGGCTACACCTTC. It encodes CASSQQWTVNSNYGYTF.

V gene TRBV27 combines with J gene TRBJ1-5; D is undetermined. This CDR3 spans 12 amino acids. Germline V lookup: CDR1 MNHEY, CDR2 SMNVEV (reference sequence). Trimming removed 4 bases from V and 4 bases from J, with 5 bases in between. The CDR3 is CASSSGNQPQHF. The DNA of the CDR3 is TGTGCCAGCAGTTCGGGTAATCAGCCCCAGCATTTT.

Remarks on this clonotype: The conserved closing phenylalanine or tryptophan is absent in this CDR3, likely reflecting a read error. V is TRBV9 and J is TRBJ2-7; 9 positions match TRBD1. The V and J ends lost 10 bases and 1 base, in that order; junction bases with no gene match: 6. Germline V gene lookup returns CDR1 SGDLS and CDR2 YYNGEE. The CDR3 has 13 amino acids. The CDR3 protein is CARGTGTSYEQYL. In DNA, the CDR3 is TGTGCCCGCGGGACAGGGACTTCCTACGAGCAGTACCTC.

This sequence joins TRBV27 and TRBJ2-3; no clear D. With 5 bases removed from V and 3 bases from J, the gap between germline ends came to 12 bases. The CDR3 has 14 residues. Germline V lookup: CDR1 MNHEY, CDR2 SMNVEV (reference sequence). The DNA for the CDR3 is TGTGCCAGCAGTCCACCATCTAGAACAGATACGCAGTATTTT. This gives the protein CASSPPSRTDTQYF.

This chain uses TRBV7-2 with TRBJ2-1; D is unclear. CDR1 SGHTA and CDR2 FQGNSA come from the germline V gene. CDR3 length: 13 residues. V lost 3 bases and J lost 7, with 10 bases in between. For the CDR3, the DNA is TGTGCCAGCAGCTTCTTGACCGGTAATGAGCAGTTCTTC. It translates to CASSFLTGNEQFF.

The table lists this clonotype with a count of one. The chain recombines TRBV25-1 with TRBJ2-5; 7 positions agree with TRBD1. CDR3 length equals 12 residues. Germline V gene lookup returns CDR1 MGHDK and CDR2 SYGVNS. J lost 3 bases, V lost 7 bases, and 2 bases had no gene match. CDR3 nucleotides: TGTGCCAGCAACGACAGGGAAGAGACCCAGTACTTC. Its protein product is CASNDREETQYF.

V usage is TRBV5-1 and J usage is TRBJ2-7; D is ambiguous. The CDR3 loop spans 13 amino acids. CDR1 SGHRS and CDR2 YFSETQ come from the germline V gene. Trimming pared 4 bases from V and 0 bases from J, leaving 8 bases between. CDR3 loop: CASSTQSSYEQYF. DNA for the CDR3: TGCGCCAGCAGCACCCAGAGCTCCTACGAGCAGTACTTC.

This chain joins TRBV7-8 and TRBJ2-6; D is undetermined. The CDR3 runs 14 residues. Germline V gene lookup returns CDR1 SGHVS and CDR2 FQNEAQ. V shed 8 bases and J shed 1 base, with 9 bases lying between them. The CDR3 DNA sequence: TGTGCCAGCCGAAGTTTATCTGGGGCCAACGTCCTGACTTTC. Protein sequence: CASRSLSGANVLTF. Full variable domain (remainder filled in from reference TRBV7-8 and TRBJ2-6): GAGVSQSPRYKVAKRGQDVALRCDPISGHVSLFWYQQALGQGPEFLTYFQNEAQLDKSGLPSDRFFAERPEGSVSTLKIQRTQQEDSAVYLCASRSLSGANVLTFGAGSRLTVL.

CDR3 DNA: TGTGCCAGCAGCTTAGCCCAGGGGGCCAAAAACATTCAGTACTTC. It yields the protein CASSLAQGAKNIQYF. This rearrangement joins TRBV7-2 to TRBJ2-4; D possibly corresponds to TRBD1 (6 bases). CDR1 is SGHTA, CDR2 FQGNSA, per germline. The CDR3 is made up of 15 amino acids. Deletions cut 0 bases from V and 1 base from J, with 7 bases between. The full variable domain, in which reference TRBV7-2 and TRBJ2-4 provide the parts outside the CDR3, is GAGVSQSPSNKVTEKGKDVELRCDPISGHTALYWYRQSLGQGLEFLIYFQGNSAPDKSGLPSDRFSAERTGGSVSTLTIQRTQQEDSAVYLCASSLAQGAKNIQYFGAGTRLSVL.